The 25 T cell receptor beta chains given below trace back to one sample, sequenced in a study of T-cell memory formation after mild COVID-19. TCRdb called the 5' RACE reads again in MiXCR, with one record for every CDR3 protein. The repertoire consists of a few hundred thousand distinct CDR3 sequences, with about 23% occurring once and the leading ten covering around 12%. The specimen was PBMCs or a T cell subset sorted from them (not recorded which). The receptor set was obtained from an adult woman who had mild COVID-19 (a few samples of this study predate the infection). Cell type and time point are not known.

This clonotype turned up a few times. The V and J genes are TRBV18 and TRBJ2-1, with D tentatively TRBD2 (6 bases). Germline V lookup: CDR1 KGHSH, CDR2 LQKENI. Trimming pared 3 bases from V and 2 bases from J, leaving 11 bases between. This CDR3 is built from 15 residues. CDR3 nucleotide sequence: TGTGCCAGCTCACCCCGGGACTCACCCTACAATGAGCAGTTCTTC. Its protein product is CASSPRDSPYNEQFF.

The V gene is TRBV2, the J gene TRBJ2-3, with 9 bases fitting TRBD1. V lost 10 bases, J lost 6 bases, and 11 bases stayed unmatched. This CDR3 is 14 amino acids long. Germline assignment: CDR1 SNHLY and CDR2 FYNNEI. The CDR3 DNA follows: TGTGCCACCCGGCTGGGACAGGGCTCGGATACGCAGTATTTT. As protein: CATRLGQGSDTQYF.

The CDR3 DNA is TGCGCCAGCAGTCAGACTAGCGGGAGGGCCTTTCAAGAGACCCAGTACTTC. Its protein is CASSQTSGRAFQETQYF. The V and J genes are TRBV5-1 and TRBJ2-5; 14 nucleotides line up with TRBD2. Trimming at V came to 5 bases and at J to 2 bases, leaving 8 bases not matched to a gene. The CDR3 length is 17 residues. The germline V gene has CDR1 SGHRS and CDR2 YFSETQ. The full variable domain, in which reference TRBV5-1 and TRBJ2-5 provide the parts outside the CDR3, is KAGVTQTPRYLIKTRGQQVTLSCSPISGHRSVSWYQQTPGQGLQFLFEYFSETQRNKGNFPGRFSGRQFSNSRSEMNVSTLELGDSALYLCASSQTSGRAFQETQYFGPGTRLLVL.

This clonotype came up many times. The chain carries TRBV29-1 and TRBJ2-1; D remains ambiguous. Germline loops: CDR1 SQVTM, CDR2 ANQGSEA. The CDR3 is 16 residues long. Deletions cut 3 bases from V and 4 bases from J, with 19 bases between. CDR3 sequence (DNA): TGCAGCGTTGAGGTAAATGGGCCGGCTAATTACAATGAGCAGTTCTTC. Translating it yields CSVEVNGPANYNEQFF.

This chain links TRBV7-2 with TRBJ1-1; 8 bases line up with TRBD1. V lost 4 bases and J lost 5; bases outside the gene matches: 3. The CDR3 spans 13 residues. The germline V gene has CDR1 SGHTA and CDR2 FQGNSA. CDR3 sequence reads: CASSSDRGTEAFF. CDR3 DNA sequence: TGTGCCAGCAGCTCCGACAGGGGTACTGAAGCTTTCTTT.

The chain carries TRBV12-3 or TRBV12-4 and TRBJ2-7; 8 bases map to TRBD2. V was pared by 2 bases and J by 7 bases, with 10 bases of the junction left unmatched. There are 15 residues in the CDR3. CDR3 amino acids: CASSLTGGRIGEQYF. As DNA, the CDR3 is TGTGCCAGCAGTTTAACGGGAGGGAGGATCGGAGAGCAGTACTTC.

The genes are TRBV19 and TRBJ2-2; 9 bases agree with TRBD2. The germline gives CDR1 LNHDA, CDR2 SQIVND (reference sequence). The CDR3 extends over 16 amino acids. V shed 7 bases, J shed 7 bases, and the junction held 13 bases outside the gene matches. CDR3 in DNA: TGTGCCAGTACGCTGGATAGCGGGAGAGTCGGCGGGGAGCTGTTTTTT. Translating gives CASTLDSGRVGGELFF. The variable domain in full, with the rest retrieved from reference TRBV19 and TRBJ2-2, is DGGITQSPKYLFRKEGQNVTLSCEQNLNHDAMYWYRQDPGQGLRLIYYSQIVNDFQKGDIAEGYSVSREKKESFPLTVTSAQKNPTAFYLCASTLDSGRVGGELFFGEGSRLTVL.

This clonotype showed up just a few times. V is TRBV5-6 and J is TRBJ2-5; 10 bases are shared with TRBD1. The V segment lost 4 bases and the J segment 6 bases; nucleotides outside the gene matches: 21. The CDR3 sequence is 19 residues long. CDR1 and CDR2 from the germline V gene are SGHDT and YYEEEE. The CDR3 reads CASSQMTGGTQASEKTQYF. Here the CDR3 DNA reads TGTGCCAGCAGCCAGATGACAGGGGGCACACAGGCTAGCGAAAAGACCCAGTACTTC.

The J gene is TRBJ2-7, the V gene TRBV6-2 or TRBV6-3, with 7 nucleotides matching TRBD1. Germline-derived CDR1 and CDR2 are MNHEY and SVGEGT. With 0 bases clipped from V and 0 bases from J, the junction kept 17 bases outside the gene matches. This CDR3 region has 20 residues. CDR3 in amino acids: CASSYSMMGFGTESSYEQYF. DNA for the CDR3: TGTGCCAGCAGTTACTCCATGATGGGGTTCGGGACAGAGAGCTCCTACGAGCAGTACTTC.

The V and J genes are TRBV13 and TRBJ2-2; possibly TRBD1 for D (6 bases). Between the trimmed V and J ends, which lost 6 bases and 1 base, there was a span of 12 bases. Germline V gives CDR1 PRHDT, CDR2 FYEKMQ (reference sequence). The CDR3 runs to 15 residues. This CDR3 is CASRLDRRNTGELFF. In DNA form, the CDR3 reads TGTGCCAGCAGATTGGACAGAAGGAACACCGGGGAGCTGTTTTTT.

CDR3 amino acids: CASSQVAGANVLTF. In nucleotides, the CDR3 is TGTGCCAGCAGCCAAGTGGCTGGGGCCAACGTCCTGACTTTC. The chain uses TRBV9 and TRBJ2-6, with D hard to call. The CDR3 runs 14 residues. Per germline, CDR1 SGDLS and CDR2 YYNGEE. Between the trimmed V and J ends, which lost 4 bases and 2 bases, there was a span of 7 bases. Complete variable domain (other parts from reference TRBV9 and TRBJ2-6): DSGVTQTPKHLITATGQRVTLRCSPRSGDLSVYWYQQSLDQGLQFLIQYYNGEERAKGNILERFSAQQFPDLHSELNLSSLELGDSALYFCASSQVAGANVLTFGAGSRLTVL.

This chain uses TRBV7-9 with TRBJ2-1, with D tentatively TRBD1 (6 bases). This CDR3 comprises 14 residues. The V and J ends lost 1 base and 4 bases respectively, with 8 bases between them. The germline V gene has CDR1 SEHNR and CDR2 FQNEAQ (reference sequence). DNA of the CDR3: TGTGCCAGCAGCTTAGACAGGGAATACAATGAGCAGTTCTTC. Translation gives CASSLDREYNEQFF.

The chain couples TRBV12-3 or TRBV12-4 to TRBJ2-2; D may be TRBD1 or TRBD2 (5 bases each). The CDR3 consists of 15 residues. Trimming took 2 bases from V and 5 from J, leaving 12 bases between them. CDR3 region: CASSLRGELTGELFF. DNA for the CDR3: TGTGCCAGCAGTTTAAGAGGGGAATTAACCGGGGAGCTGTTTTTT.

The chain combines TRBV19 with TRBJ2-7; TRBD2 aligns across 10 bases. Germline loops: CDR1 LNHDA, CDR2 SQIVND (reference sequence). Trimming took 8 bases from V and 1 from J; bases not matched to a gene: 8. The CDR3 length is 15 residues. CDR3 loop: CASSPGLALSYEQYF. DNA of the CDR3: TGTGCCAGTTCACCGGGACTAGCGCTTTCCTACGAGCAGTACTTC.

V is TRBV9 and J is TRBJ2-5, with D maybe TRBD2 (7 bases). CDR3 length equals 14 residues. Germline V gene lookup returns CDR1 SGDLS and CDR2 YYNGEE. The ends were cut back, 1 base at V and 4 bases at J, with 11 bases in the middle. The CDR3 sequence is CASSVRGRGETQYF. CDR3 coding DNA: TGTGCCAGCAGCGTAAGGGGGAGGGGAGAGACCCAGTACTTC.

The chain uses TRBV3-1 and TRBJ2-1; TRBD1 is a possible D gene (5 bases). The ends were cut back, 2 bases at V and 6 bases at J, with 17 bases in the middle. Germline V gene lookup returns CDR1 LGHDT and CDR2 YNNKEL (reference sequence). The CDR3 consists of 16 residues. The CDR3 protein is CASSQMAATVGNEQFF. For the CDR3, the DNA is TGTGCCAGCAGCCAAATGGCCGCGACAGTGGGCAATGAGCAGTTCTTC.

Only a few counts were recorded for this clonotype. V and J are TRBV19 and TRBJ2-1; D may be TRBD1 or TRBD2 (5 bases each). The CDR3 covers 14 residues. The V and J ends lost 2 bases and 6 bases respectively, with 11 bases between them. CDR1 is LNHDA and CDR2 is SQIVND in the germline V gene (reference sequence). The CDR3 DNA is TGTGCCAGTAGTATATCTGACAGCGGCAATGAGCAGTTCTTC. Its protein product is CASSISDSGNEQFF.

This clonotype was seen a few times. The V gene is TRBV7-9, the J gene TRBJ1-5, with D unclear. The V gene's germline CDR1 is SEHNR and CDR2 FQNEAQ (reference sequence). V lost 5 bases and J 4 bases, leaving 6 bases between the germline ends. The CDR3 loop spans 12 amino acids. CDR3 nucleotides: TGTGCCAGCAGCCTGACTAATCAGCCCCAGCATTTT. Amino acid sequence: CASSLTNQPQHF. The whole variable domain, filled in from reference TRBV7-9 and TRBJ1-5, reads DTGVSQNPRHKITKRGQNVTFRCDPISEHNRLYWYRQTLGQGPEFLTYFQNEAQLEKSRLLSDRFSAERPKGSFSTLEIQRTEQGDSAMYLCASSLTNQPQHFGDGTRLSIL.

The chain uses TRBV20-1 and TRBJ2-7, with D tentatively TRBD2 (5 bases). CDR1 is DFQATT, CDR2 SNEGSKA, per germline (reference sequence). This CDR3 has 13 residues. Trimming removed 3 bases at V and 0 bases at J, with 9 bases between. The CDR3 DNA sequence: TGCAGTGCTAGGACCGGGGTCTCCTACGAGCAGTACTTC. Protein product: CSARTGVSYEQYF.

The rearrangement uses TRBV6-5 and TRBJ2-7; possible D gene TRBD2, 6 bases. Germline CDR1 reads MNHEY; CDR2 reads SVGAGI. Trimming took 10 bases from V and 3 from J, leaving 13 bases between them. This CDR3 has 12 residues. The CDR3 sequence is CATRRTNYEQYF. Written as DNA, the CDR3 is TGTGCCACCAGGCGGACTAACTACGAGCAGTACTTC.

The table lists this clonotype with a few counts. The V call is TRBV7-9, the J call TRBJ2-3, with TRBD2 matching over 7 bases. CDR3 length: 18 amino acids. V lost 5 bases to trimming and J lost 2 bases; unmatched junction nucleotides: 16. Per the germline V gene, CDR1 is SEHNR and CDR2 is FQNEAQ (reference sequence). The CDR3 reads CASSPGNSGSPHTDTQYF. CDR3 nucleotide sequence: TGTGCCAGCAGCCCGGGGAATAGCGGGTCGCCCCACACAGATACGCAGTATTTT. The full variable domain, its missing parts supplied by reference TRBV7-9 and TRBJ2-3, is DTGVSQNPRHKITKRGQNVTFRCDPISEHNRLYWYRQTLGQGPEFLTYFQNEAQLEKSRLLSDRFSAERPKGSFSTLEIQRTEQGDSAMYLCASSPGNSGSPHTDTQYFGPGTRLTVL.

The V gene is TRBV27, the J gene TRBJ2-3; D call uncertain. CDR3 size: 19 residues. V lost 6 bases to trimming and J lost 0 bases, with 25 bases between them. From germline, CDR1 is MNHEY and CDR2 SMNVEV (reference sequence). Here the CDR3 DNA reads TGTGCCAGCAGACTACTGTCAGTTTCCTCGTTTTCTAGCACAGATACGCAGTATTTT. Amino acid sequence: CASRLLSVSSFSSTDTQYF.

The chain couples TRBV24-1 to TRBJ1-6, with 8 bases fitting TRBD1. CDR1 is KGHDR and CDR2 is SFDVKD in the germline V gene. V was pared by 5 bases and J by 7 bases, with 6 bases of the junction left unmatched. CDR3 length equals 15 residues. The CDR3 loop reads CATSGPWTGNSPLHF. CDR3 nucleotide sequence: TGTGCCACCAGTGGTCCCTGGACAGGGAATTCACCCCTCCACTTT.

This chain joins TRBV14 and TRBJ1-2, with unresolved D. Germline V gives CDR1 SGHDN, CDR2 FVKESK. Trimming took 5 bases from V and 8 from J, leaving 9 bases between them. The CDR3 has 11 amino acids. CDR3 in amino acids: CASSKGGGYTF. The CDR3 DNA reads as TGTGCCAGCAGCAAAGGAGGAGGCTACACCTTC. The whole variable domain, remainder taken from reference TRBV14 and TRBJ1-2, is EAGVTQFPSHSVIEKGQTVTLRCDPISGHDNLYWYRRVMGKEIKFLLHFVKESKQDESGMPNNRFLAERTGGTYSTLKVQPAELEDSGVYFCASSKGGGYTFGSGTRLTVV.

This clonotype was seen a few times. V and J are TRBV4-1 and TRBJ1-6; no clear D gene. The CDR3 has 14 residues. The ends were cut back, 5 bases at V and 5 bases at J, with 10 bases in the middle. Germline lookup yields CDR1 MGHRA and CDR2 YSYEKL. CDR3 bases: TGCGCCAGCAGCTCCTGGGAGGATAATTCACCCCTCCACTTT. As protein: CASSSWEDNSPLHF.